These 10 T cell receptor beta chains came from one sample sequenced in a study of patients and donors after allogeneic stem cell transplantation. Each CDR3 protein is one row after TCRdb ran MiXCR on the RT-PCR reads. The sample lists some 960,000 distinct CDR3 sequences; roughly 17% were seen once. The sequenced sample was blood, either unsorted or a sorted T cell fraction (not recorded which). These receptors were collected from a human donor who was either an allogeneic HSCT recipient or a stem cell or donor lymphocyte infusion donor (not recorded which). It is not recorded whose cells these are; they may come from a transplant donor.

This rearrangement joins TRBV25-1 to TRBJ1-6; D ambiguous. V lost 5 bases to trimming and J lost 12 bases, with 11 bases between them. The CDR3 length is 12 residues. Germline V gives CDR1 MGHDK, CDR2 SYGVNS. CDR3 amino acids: CASSFPSGPLHF. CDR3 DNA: TGTGCCAGCAGTTTCCCCTCTGGACCCCTCCACTTT.

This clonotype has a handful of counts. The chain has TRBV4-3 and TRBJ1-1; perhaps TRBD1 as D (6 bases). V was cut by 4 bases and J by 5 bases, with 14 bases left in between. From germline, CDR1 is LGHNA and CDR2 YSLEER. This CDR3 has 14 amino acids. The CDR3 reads CASSRGGGETEAFF. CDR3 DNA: TGCGCCAGCAGCCGAGGGGGAGGAGAGACTGAAGCTTTCTTT.

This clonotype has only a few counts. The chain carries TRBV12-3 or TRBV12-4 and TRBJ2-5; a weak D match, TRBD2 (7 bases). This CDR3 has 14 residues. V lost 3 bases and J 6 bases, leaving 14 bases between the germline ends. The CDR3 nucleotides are TGTGCCAGCAGTTTTCGGGGGGCGAGCAAGACCCAGTACTTC. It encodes CASSFRGASKTQYF.

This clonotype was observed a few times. The CDR3 DNA sequence: TGTGCCAGCAGTTCACATAATAGAACAGGGCTGAAAGGCTACACCTTC. Amino acid sequence: CASSSHNRTGLKGYTF. The rearrangement links TRBV27 to TRBJ1-2, with D perhaps matching TRBD1 (6 bases). V was clipped by 4 bases and J by 8 bases, with 23 bases between them. This CDR3 is 16 amino acids long. Germline V gives CDR1 MNHEY, CDR2 SMNVEV (reference sequence).

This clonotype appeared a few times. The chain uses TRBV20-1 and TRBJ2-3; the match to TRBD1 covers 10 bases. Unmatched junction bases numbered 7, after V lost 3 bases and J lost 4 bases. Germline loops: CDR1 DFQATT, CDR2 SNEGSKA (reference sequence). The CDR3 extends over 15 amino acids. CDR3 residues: CSASPGQGPPDTQYF. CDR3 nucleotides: TGCAGTGCTAGTCCGGGACAGGGGCCTCCAGATACGCAGTATTTT.

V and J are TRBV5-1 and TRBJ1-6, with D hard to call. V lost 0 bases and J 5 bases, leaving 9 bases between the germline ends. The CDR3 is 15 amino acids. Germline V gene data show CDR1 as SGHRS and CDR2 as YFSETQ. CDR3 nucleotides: TGCGCCAGCAGCTTGGGATCCAGAAATAATTCACCCCTCCACTTT. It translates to CASSLGSRNNSPLHF.

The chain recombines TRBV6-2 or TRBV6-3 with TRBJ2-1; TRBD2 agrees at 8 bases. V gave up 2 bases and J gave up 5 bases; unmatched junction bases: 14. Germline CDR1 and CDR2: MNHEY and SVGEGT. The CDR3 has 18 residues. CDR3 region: CASSYPPWTGGAHNEQFF. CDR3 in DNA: TGTGCCAGCAGTTACCCTCCTTGGACGGGGGGGGCCCACAATGAGCAGTTCTTC.

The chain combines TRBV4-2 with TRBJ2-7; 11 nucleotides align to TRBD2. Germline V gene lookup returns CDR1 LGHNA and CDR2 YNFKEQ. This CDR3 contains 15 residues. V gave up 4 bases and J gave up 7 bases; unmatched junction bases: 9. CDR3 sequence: CASSRNSGRAGEQYF. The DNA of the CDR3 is TGTGCCAGCAGCCGAAATAGCGGGAGGGCCGGGGAGCAGTACTTC.

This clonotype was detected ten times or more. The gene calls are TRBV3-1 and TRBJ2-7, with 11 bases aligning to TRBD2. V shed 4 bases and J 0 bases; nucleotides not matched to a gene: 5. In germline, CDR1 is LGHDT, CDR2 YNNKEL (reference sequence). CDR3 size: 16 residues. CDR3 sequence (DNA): TGTGCCAGCAGCCTCGGGACTAGCGGTAGCTCCTACGAGCAGTACTTC. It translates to CASSLGTSGSSYEQYF.

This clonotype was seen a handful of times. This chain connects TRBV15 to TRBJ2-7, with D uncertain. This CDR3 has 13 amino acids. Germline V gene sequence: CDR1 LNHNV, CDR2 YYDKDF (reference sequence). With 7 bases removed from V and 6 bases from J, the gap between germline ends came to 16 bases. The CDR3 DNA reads TGTGCCACCAACCCGGGCAGATCCGGCGAGCAGTACTTC. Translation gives CATNPGRSGEQYF.